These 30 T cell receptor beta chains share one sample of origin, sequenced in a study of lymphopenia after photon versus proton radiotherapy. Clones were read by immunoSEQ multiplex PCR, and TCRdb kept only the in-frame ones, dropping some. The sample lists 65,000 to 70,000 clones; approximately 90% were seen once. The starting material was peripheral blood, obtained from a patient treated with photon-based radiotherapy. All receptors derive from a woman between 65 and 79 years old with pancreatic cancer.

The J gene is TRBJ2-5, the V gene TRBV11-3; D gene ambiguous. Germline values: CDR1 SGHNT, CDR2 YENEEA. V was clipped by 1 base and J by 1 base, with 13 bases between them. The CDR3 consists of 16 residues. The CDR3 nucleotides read TGTGCCAGCAGCTTAGTTTTCACCCCAAGCCAAGAGACCCAGTACTTC. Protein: CASSLVFTPSQETQYF.

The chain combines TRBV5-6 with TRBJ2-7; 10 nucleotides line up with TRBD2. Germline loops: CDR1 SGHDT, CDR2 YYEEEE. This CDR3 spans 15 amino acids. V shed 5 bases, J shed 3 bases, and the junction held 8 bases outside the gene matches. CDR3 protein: CASSTPTSGNYEQYF. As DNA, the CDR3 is TGTGCCAGCAGTACTCCAACTAGCGGGAACTACGAGCAGTACTTC.

This CDR3 is CASVGGAGNTIYF. The CDR3 region has the DNA TGTGCCAGCGTGGGGGGAGCTGGAAACACCATATATTTT. The chain uses TRBV7-9 and TRBJ1-3; possibly TRBD1 for D (5 bases). V was pared by 8 bases and J by 2 bases, with 10 bases between. CDR1 SEHNR and CDR2 FQNEAQ come from the germline V gene (reference sequence). This CDR3 is built from 13 residues.

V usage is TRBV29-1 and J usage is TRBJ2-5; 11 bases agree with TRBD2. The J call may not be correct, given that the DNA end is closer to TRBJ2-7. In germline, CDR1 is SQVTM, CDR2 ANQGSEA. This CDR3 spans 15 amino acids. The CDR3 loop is CSVRSGRGIWYEQYF. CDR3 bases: TGCAGCGTTCGTAGCGGGAGGGGAATCTGGTACGAGCAGTACTTC.

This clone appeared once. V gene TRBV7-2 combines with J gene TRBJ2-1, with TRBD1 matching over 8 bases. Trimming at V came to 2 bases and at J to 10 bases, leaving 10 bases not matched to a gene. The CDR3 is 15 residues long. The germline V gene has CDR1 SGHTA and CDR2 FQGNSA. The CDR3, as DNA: TGTGCCAGCAGCTTACTACCCGGACAGGGCGGCGAGCAGTTCTTC. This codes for CASSLLPGQGGEQFF.

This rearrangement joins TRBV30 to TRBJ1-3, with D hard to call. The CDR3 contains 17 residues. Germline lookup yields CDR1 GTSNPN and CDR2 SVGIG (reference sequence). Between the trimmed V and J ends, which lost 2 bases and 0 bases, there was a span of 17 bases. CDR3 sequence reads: CAWSLLSGRGSGNTIYF. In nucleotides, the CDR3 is TGTGCCTGGAGTCTTCTCAGCGGACGGGGCTCTGGAAACACCATATATTTT.

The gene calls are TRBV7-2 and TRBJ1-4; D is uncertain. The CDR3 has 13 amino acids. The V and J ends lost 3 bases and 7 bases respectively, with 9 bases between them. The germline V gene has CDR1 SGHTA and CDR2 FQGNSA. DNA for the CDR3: TGTGCCAGCAGCTTGGGGTCCGGTGAAAAACTGTTTTTT. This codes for CASSLGSGEKLFF.

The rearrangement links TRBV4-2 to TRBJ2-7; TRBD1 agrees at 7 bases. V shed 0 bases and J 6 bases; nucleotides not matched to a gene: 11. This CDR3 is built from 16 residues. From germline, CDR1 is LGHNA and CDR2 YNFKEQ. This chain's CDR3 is CASSQDQTGLSSEQYF. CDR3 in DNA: TGTGCCAGCAGCCAAGACCAGACAGGGTTATCTTCCGAGCAGTACTTC.

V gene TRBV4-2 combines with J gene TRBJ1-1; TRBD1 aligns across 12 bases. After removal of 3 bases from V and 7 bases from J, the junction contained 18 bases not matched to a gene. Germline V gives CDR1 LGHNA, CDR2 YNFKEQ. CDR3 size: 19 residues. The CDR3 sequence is CASSQGGFLGQGALSEAFF. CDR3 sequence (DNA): TGTGCCAGCAGCCAGGGAGGCTTTCTGGGACAGGGGGCCCTGAGTGAAGCTTTCTTT.

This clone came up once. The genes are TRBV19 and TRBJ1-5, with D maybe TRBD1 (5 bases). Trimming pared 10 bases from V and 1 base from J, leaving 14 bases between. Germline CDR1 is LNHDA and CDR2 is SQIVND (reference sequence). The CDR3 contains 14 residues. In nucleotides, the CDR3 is TGTGCCACCAAAAGCCGGGACAGCAATCAGCCCCAGCATTTT. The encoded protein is CATKSRDSNQPQHF.

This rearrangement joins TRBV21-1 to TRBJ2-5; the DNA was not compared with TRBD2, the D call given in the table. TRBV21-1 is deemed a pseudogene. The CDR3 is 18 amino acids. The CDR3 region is CASSPRHPLAGGGKTQYF. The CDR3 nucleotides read TGTGCCAGCAGCCCCCGTCACCCGCTAGCGGGAGGAGGAAAGACCCAGTACTTC.

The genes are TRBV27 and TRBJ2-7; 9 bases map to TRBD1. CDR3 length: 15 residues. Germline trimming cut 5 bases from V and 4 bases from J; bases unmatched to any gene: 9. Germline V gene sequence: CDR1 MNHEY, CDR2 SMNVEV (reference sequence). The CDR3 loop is CASSKLPGQGYEQYF. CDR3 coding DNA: TGTGCCAGCAGTAAACTACCGGGACAGGGTTACGAGCAGTACTTC.

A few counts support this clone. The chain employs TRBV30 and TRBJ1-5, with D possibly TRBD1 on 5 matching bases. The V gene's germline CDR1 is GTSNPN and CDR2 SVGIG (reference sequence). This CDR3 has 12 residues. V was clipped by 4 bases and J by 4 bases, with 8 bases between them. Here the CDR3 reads CAWTRDNQPQHF. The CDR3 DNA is TGTGCCTGGACCAGGGATAATCAGCCCCAGCATTTT.

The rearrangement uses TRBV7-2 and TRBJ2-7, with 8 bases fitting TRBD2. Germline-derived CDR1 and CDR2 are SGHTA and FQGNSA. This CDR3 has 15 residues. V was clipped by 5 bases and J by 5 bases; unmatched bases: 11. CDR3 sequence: CASSRSGSVLNEQYF. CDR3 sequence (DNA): TGTGCCAGCAGCCGAAGCGGGAGCGTCTTGAACGAGCAGTACTTC.

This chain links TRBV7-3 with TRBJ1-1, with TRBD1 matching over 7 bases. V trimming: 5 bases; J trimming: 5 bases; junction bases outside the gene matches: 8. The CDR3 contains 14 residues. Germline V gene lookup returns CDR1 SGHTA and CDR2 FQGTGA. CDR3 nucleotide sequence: TGTGCCAGCAGCCCCAGGGGGGGAAGGACTGAAGCTTTCTTT. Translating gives CASSPRGGRTEAFF.

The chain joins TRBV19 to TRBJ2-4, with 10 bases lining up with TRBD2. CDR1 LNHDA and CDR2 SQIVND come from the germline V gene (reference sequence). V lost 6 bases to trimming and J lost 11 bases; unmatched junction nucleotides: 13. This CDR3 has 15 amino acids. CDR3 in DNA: TGTGCCAGTAGGCGGACTAGCGGCCCTCTCGGAGTTCAGTACTTC. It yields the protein CASRRTSGPLGVQYF.

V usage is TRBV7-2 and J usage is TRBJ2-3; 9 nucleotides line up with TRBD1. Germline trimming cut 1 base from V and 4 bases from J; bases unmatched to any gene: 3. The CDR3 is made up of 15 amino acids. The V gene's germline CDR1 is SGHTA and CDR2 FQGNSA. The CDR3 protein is CASSLEGDRADTQYF. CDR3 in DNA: TGTGCCAGCAGCTTAGAGGGGGACAGGGCAGATACGCAGTATTTT.

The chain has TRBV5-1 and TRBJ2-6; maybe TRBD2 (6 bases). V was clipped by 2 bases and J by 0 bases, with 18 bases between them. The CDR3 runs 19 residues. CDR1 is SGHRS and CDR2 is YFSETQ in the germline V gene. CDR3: CASSFRSSGRNSGANVLTF. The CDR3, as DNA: TGCGCCAGCAGCTTCCGGAGTAGCGGCAGAAACTCTGGGGCCAACGTCCTGACTTTC. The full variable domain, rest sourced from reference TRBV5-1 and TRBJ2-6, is KAGVTQTPRYLIKTRGQQVTLSCSPISGHRSVSWYQQTPGQGLQFLFEYFSETQRNKGNFPGRFSGRQFSNSRSEMNVSTLELGDSALYLCASSFRSSGRNSGANVLTFGAGSRLTVL.

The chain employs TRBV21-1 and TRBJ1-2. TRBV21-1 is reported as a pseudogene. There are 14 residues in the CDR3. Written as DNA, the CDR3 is TGTGCCAGCACCAAACCTTCAACTCGGGGTGGCTACACCTTC. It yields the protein CASTKPSTRGGYTF.

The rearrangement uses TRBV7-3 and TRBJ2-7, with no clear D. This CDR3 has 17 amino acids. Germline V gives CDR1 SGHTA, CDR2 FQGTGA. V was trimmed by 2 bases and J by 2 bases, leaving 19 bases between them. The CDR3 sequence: CASSLAYMAVRTYEQYF. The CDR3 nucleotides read TGTGCCAGCAGCTTAGCTTATATGGCAGTACGAACCTACGAGCAGTACTTC.

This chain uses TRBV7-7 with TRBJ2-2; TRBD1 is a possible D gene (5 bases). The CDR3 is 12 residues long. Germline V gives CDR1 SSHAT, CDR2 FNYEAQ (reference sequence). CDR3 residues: CAIRDGTGELFF. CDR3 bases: TGTGCTATCAGGGATGGCACCGGGGAGCTGTTTTTT.

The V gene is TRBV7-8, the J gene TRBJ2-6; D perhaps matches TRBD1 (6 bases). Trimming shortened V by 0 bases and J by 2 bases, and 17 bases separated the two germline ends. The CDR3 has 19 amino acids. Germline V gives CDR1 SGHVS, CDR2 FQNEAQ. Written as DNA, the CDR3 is TGTGCCAGCAGCTTAGCGCAGCGGCAGGGGATTGCTGGGGCCAACGTCCTGACTTTC. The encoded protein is CASSLAQRQGIAGANVLTF.

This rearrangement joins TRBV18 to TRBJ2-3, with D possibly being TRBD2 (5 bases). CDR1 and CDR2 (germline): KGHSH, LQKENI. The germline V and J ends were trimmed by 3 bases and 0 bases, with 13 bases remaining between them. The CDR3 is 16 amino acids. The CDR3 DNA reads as TGTGCCAGCTCACCCCCCTCTGGCGGGAGCACAGATACGCAGTATTTT. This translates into CASSPPSGGSTDTQYF.

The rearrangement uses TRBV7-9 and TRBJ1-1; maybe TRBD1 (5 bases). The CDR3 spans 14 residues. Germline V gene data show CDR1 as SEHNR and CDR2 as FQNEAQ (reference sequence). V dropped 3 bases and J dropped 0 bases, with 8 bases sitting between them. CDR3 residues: CASSFTGLNTEAFF. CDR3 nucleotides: TGTGCCAGCAGCTTCACAGGTTTGAACACTGAAGCTTTCTTT.

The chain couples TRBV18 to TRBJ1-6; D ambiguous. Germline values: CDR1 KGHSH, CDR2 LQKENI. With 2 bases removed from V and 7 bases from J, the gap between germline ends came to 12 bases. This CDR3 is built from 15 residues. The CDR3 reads CASSPGTLENSPLHF. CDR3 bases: TGTGCCAGCTCACCAGGAACGTTAGAAAATTCACCCCTCCACTTT.

CDR3 in DNA: TGTGCCAGCAGCTTAGAAAACGGGAGGGCGAACACCGGGGAGCTGTTTTTT. Its protein is CASSLENGRANTGELFF. V and J are TRBV7-6 and TRBJ2-2, with 8 bases lining up with TRBD2. V shed 1 base, J shed 0 bases, and the junction held 4 bases outside the gene matches. The CDR3 consists of 17 residues. CDR1 and CDR2 from the germline V gene are SGHVS and FNYEAQ.

The CDR3 DNA follows: TGCGCCAGCAGCCAAGATCTCCCTAGACTAGCGGGAGGGCCGGATACGCAGTATTTT. This codes for CASSQDLPRLAGGPDTQYF. The chain couples TRBV4-3 to TRBJ2-3, with TRBD2 matching over 14 bases. The CDR3 consists of 19 residues. Germline loops: CDR1 LGHNA, CDR2 YSLEER. Trimming at V came to 0 bases and at J to 6 bases, leaving 11 bases not matched to a gene.

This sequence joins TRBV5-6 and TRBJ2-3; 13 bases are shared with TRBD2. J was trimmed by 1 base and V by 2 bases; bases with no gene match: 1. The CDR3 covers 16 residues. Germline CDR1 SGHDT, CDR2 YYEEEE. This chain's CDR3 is CASSLLAGGRTDTQYF. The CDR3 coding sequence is TGTGCCAGCAGCTTACTAGCGGGAGGGCGCACAGATACGCAGTATTTT.

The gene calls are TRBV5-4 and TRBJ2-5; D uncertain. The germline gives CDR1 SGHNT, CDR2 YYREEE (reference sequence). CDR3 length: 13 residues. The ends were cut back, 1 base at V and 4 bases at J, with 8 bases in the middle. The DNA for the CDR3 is TGTGCCAGCAGCTTGCCAGGCCGAGAGACCCAGTACTTC. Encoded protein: CASSLPGRETQYF.

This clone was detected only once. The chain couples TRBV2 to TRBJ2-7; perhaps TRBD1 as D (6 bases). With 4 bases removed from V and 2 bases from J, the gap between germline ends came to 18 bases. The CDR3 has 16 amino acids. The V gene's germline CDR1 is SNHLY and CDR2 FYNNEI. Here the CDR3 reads CASSGPRQAITYEQYF. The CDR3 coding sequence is TGTGCCAGCAGTGGACCGAGACAGGCTATAACCTACGAGCAGTACTTC.